The 28 T cell receptor beta chains presented below share a single source sample, sequenced in a study of shared clonotypes between healthy human individuals. Assay used: immunoSEQ multiplex PCR; TCRdb lists only in-frame clones, some missing. Here the sample spans about 680,000 clones, about three quarters being singletons. The sequencing sample was made of memory CD4+ T cells sorted from blood. Subset of the sample: CD45RA-negative fraction. These receptors all stem from a woman between 25 and 40 years old in good health.

CDR3 protein: CASSYSRAQYDTEAFF. The CDR3 DNA reads TGTGCCAGCAGTTACTCGAGAGCCCAGTACGACACTGAAGCTTTCTTT. This rearrangement joins TRBV6-6 to TRBJ1-1; D remains unclear. CDR1 is MNHNY and CDR2 is SVGAGI in the germline V gene (reference sequence). CDR3 size: 16 residues. With 0 bases removed from V and 3 bases from J, the gap between germline ends came to 14 bases.

The rearrangement links TRBV27 to TRBJ2-7; 9 positions agree with TRBD2. J lost 5 bases, V lost 8 bases, and 7 bases had no gene match. The CDR3 is 13 amino acids. CDR1 and CDR2 from the germline V gene are MNHEY and SMNVEV (reference sequence). The CDR3 DNA follows: TGTGCCAGCTGGCCTAGCGGGACCAACGAGCAGTACTTC. It yields the protein CASWPSGTNEQYF.

This chain connects TRBV5-8 to TRBJ1-1; perhaps TRBD1 as D (5 bases). This CDR3 is built from 13 residues. The germline V gene has CDR1 SGHTS and CDR2 YDEGEE. V lost 4 bases and J 0 bases, leaving 7 bases between the germline ends. In nucleotides, the CDR3 is TGTGCCAGCAGCCCAGGGATGAACACTGAAGCTTTCTTT. Translated, it gives CASSPGMNTEAFF.

This clone was seen repeatedly, ten times or more. The V and J genes are TRBV11-2 and TRBJ1-1; TRBD1 agrees at 9 bases. The J segment lost 5 bases and the V segment lost 1 base, leaving 11 bases of the junction unmatched. From germline, CDR1 is SGHAT and CDR2 FQNNGV. The CDR3 runs to 17 residues. The chain's CDR3 is CASSLGDRVAMETEAFF. Here the CDR3 DNA reads TGTGCCAGCAGCTTAGGGGACAGGGTGGCCATGGAGACTGAAGCTTTCTTT.

V usage is TRBV19 and J usage is TRBJ2-7; 14 nucleotides match TRBD2. The CDR3 sequence is 17 residues long. V lost 0 bases and J lost 6; bases outside the gene matches: 7. In germline, CDR1 is LNHDA, CDR2 SQIVND (reference sequence). The CDR3 loop reads CASSIDLGGLAGAEQYF. Written as DNA, the CDR3 is TGTGCCAGTAGTATAGATTTAGGGGGACTAGCGGGAGCCGAGCAGTACTTC.

This chain uses TRBV5-4 with TRBJ2-2; 10 nucleotides line up with TRBD2. Germline lookup yields CDR1 SGHNT and CDR2 YYREEE (reference sequence). The V gene end was trimmed by 4 bases and the J gene end by 5 bases; junction bases not matched to a gene: 8. The CDR3 length is 16 residues. CDR3: CASSPGGAGGTGELFF. CDR3 DNA sequence: TGTGCCAGCAGCCCAGGGGGAGCGGGAGGGACCGGGGAGCTGTTTTTT.

J is TRBJ2-1 and V is TRBV19, with D possibly matching TRBD1 (5 bases). The V end was cut by 5 bases, the J end by 5 bases, with 19 bases between. The CDR3 length is 16 residues. Germline values: CDR1 LNHDA, CDR2 SQIVND (reference sequence). The CDR3, as DNA: TGTGCCAGTAGTCCCTCCCAGCGCAGGGCCCACAATGAGCAGTTCTTC. Its protein is CASSPSQRRAHNEQFF.

Many counts were recorded for this clone. The chain recombines TRBV10-2 with TRBJ1-4; 8 positions agree with TRBD1. V lost 5 bases, J lost 12 bases, and 5 bases stayed unmatched. The CDR3 totals 12 residues. From germline, CDR1 is WSHSY and CDR2 SAAADI. The CDR3 loop is CASSKTGVELFF. CDR3 nucleotide sequence: TGCGCCAGCAGTAAGACAGGGGTTGAACTGTTTTTT.

This chain connects TRBV5-6 to TRBJ1-1; the D is unclear. V was trimmed by 4 bases and J by 4 bases, leaving 17 bases between them. CDR1 is SGHDT, CDR2 YYEEEE, per germline. This CDR3 is 15 amino acids long. Here the CDR3 reads CASSNLADQFTEAFF. CDR3 coding DNA: TGTGCCAGCAGCAACTTGGCAGACCAATTCACTGAAGCTTTCTTT.

The chain is built from TRBV5-1 and TRBJ1-3; D uncertain. CDR3 length equals 14 residues. Per the germline V gene, CDR1 is SGHRS and CDR2 is YFSETQ. Trimming removed 3 bases at V and 3 bases at J, with 10 bases between. The CDR3 reads CASSSQAGGNTIYF. The CDR3 region has the DNA TGCGCCAGCAGCTCTCAGGCGGGTGGAAACACCATATATTTT.

The chain combines TRBV19 with TRBJ2-2; 7 positions match TRBD2. The V gene's germline CDR1 is LNHDA and CDR2 SQIVND (reference sequence). V lost 10 bases, J lost 4 bases, and 6 bases stayed unmatched. The CDR3 spans 13 residues. CDR3: CATRTSGTGELFF. The CDR3 nucleotides are TGTGCCACACGGACTAGTGGCACCGGGGAGCTGTTTTTT.

This clone came up a few times. Other DNA sequences from this sample encode an identical CDR3 as well. V usage is TRBV5-1 and J usage is TRBJ2-1; 7 bases are a match to TRBD2. The V gene end was trimmed by 4 bases and the J gene end by 2 bases; junction bases not matched to a gene: 6. The CDR3 is 15 amino acids. Germline CDR1 and CDR2: SGHRS and YFSETQ. This chain's CDR3 is CASSPASGAYNEQFF. As DNA, the CDR3 is TGCGCCAGCAGCCCGGCTAGCGGAGCCTACAATGAGCAGTTCTTC. Full variable domain (outside the CDR3, taken from reference TRBV5-1 and TRBJ2-1): KAGVTQTPRYLIKTRGQQVTLSCSPISGHRSVSWYQQTPGQGLQFLFEYFSETQRNKGNFPGRFSGRQFSNSRSEMNVSTLELGDSALYLCASSPASGAYNEQFFGPGTRLTVL.

The chain recombines TRBV30 with TRBJ2-3; unclear D gene. The V end lost 3 bases, the J end lost 1 base, and 11 bases lay between the germline ends. Germline V gene sequence: CDR1 GTSNPN, CDR2 SVGIG (reference sequence). The CDR3 covers 14 residues. The CDR3 reads CAWRRKGGTDTQYF. The CDR3 coding sequence is TGTGCCTGGAGACGAAAGGGCGGCACAGATACGCAGTATTTT. The entire variable domain, with the rest obtained from reference TRBV30 and TRBJ2-3, is as follows: SQTIHQWPATLVQPVGSPLSLECTVEGTSNPNLYWYRQAAGRGLQLLFYSVGIGQISSEVPQNLSASRPQDRQFILSSKKLLLSDSGFYLCAWRRKGGTDTQYFGPGTRLTVL.

This rearrangement joins TRBV15 to TRBJ2-3; no reliable D call. V was trimmed by 1 base and J by 1 base, leaving 3 bases between them. Germline lookup yields CDR1 LNHNV and CDR2 YYDKDF (reference sequence). This CDR3 contains 13 residues. The CDR3: CATSRVGTDTQYF. In nucleotides, the CDR3 is TGTGCCACCAGCAGAGTTGGCACAGATACGCAGTATTTT.

This clone was found a few times. The rearrangement uses TRBV28 and TRBJ1-5; D is unresolved. Germline V gene lookup returns CDR1 MDHEN and CDR2 SYDVKM. The V end lost 6 bases, the J end lost 6 bases, and 12 bases lay between the germline ends. The CDR3 covers 13 residues. The CDR3 coding sequence is TGTGCCAGCAGCTTCGGCCCGAGTCAGCCCCAGCATTTT. This translates into CASSFGPSQPQHF. Drawing the rest from reference TRBV28 and TRBJ1-5, the complete variable domain is DVKVTQSSRYLVKRTGEKVFLECVQDMDHENMFWYRQDPGLGLRLIYFSYDVKMKEKGDIPEGYSVSREKKERFSLILESASTNQTSMYLCASSFGPSQPQHFGDGTRLSIL.

V is TRBV2 and J is TRBJ2-2, with 7 bases lining up with TRBD1. CDR1 is SNHLY, CDR2 FYNNEI, per germline. The CDR3 length is 14 residues. V lost 7 bases and J lost 8; bases outside the gene matches: 10. CDR3 sequence: CASNPTGSRGELFF. The CDR3 coding sequence is TGTGCCAGCAACCCGACAGGGTCAAGGGGGGAGCTGTTTTTT.

This chain joins TRBV28 and TRBJ2-5; possibly TRBD2 for D (5 bases). V lost 8 bases and J 0 bases, leaving 7 bases between the germline ends. This CDR3 comprises 12 residues. Germline CDR1 and CDR2: MDHEN and SYDVKM. The CDR3 region has the DNA TGTGCCAGCGCGGACTACCAAGAGACCCAGTACTTC. This sequence encodes CASADYQETQYF.

The rearrangement links TRBV28 to TRBJ1-1; D might be TRBD1 (5 bases). Per the germline V gene, CDR1 is MDHEN and CDR2 is SYDVKM. V lost 11 bases and J 0 bases, leaving 10 bases between the germline ends. The CDR3 has 12 amino acids. The CDR3 sequence is CASLGVNTEAFF. The CDR3 DNA follows: TGTGCCTCTTTGGGGGTGAACACTGAAGCTTTCTTT.

As regards this clone: Within the sample, other DNA sequences also encode this same CDR3. V gene TRBV5-1 combines with J gene TRBJ1-2; 8 bases align to TRBD1. The trim removed 4 bases at V and 4 bases at J, leaving 3 bases unmatched. Looked up from germline, CDR1 is SGHRS and CDR2 is YFSETQ. The CDR3 is 13 amino acids. The CDR3 region has the DNA TGCGCCAGCAGCCTTGACAGGGGCTATGGCTACACCTTC. Its translation: CASSLDRGYGYTF.

This clone was seen just once. The V and J genes are TRBV19 and TRBJ2-1, with 12 bases aligning to TRBD2. The J segment lost 10 bases and the V segment lost 5 bases, leaving 15 bases of the junction unmatched. The germline gives CDR1 LNHDA, CDR2 SQIVND (reference sequence). This CDR3 has 17 residues. This CDR3 is CASSPHPLAGGPAEQFF. The CDR3 coding sequence is TGTGCCAGTAGTCCCCACCCTCTAGCGGGAGGGCCGGCGGAGCAGTTCTTC.

This clone showed up just a few times. The chain combines TRBV28 with TRBJ2-3; TRBD2 matches at 7 bases. This CDR3 region has 14 residues. Germline CDR1 MDHEN, CDR2 SYDVKM. V was clipped by 6 bases and J by 6 bases; unmatched bases: 9. Here the CDR3 reads CASRNTAGVDTQYF. The CDR3 region has the DNA TGTGCCAGCAGGAACACCGCGGGAGTTGATACGCAGTATTTT.

J is TRBJ2-7 and V is TRBV5-4; D tentatively fits TRBD1 or TRBD2 (5 bases each). This CDR3 is 14 amino acids long. CDR1 and CDR2 (germline): SGHNT, YYREEE (reference sequence). Trimming cost V 2 bases and J 7 bases, with 16 bases left between them. The CDR3 DNA is TGTGCCAGCAGCTTCACCGGGACGGTCTATGAGCAGTACTTC. As protein: CASSFTGTVYEQYF.

This chain joins TRBV5-1 and TRBJ1-2; D is ambiguous. The germline V gene has CDR1 SGHRS and CDR2 YFSETQ. With 2 bases removed from V and 8 bases from J, the gap between germline ends came to 7 bases. The CDR3 sequence is 11 residues long. Written as DNA, the CDR3 is TGCGCCAGCAGCTTTAACGGGGGCTACACCTTC. This gives the protein CASSFNGGYTF.

The rearrangement uses TRBV2 and TRBJ2-2, with TRBD2 matching over 14 bases. The length of the CDR3 is 18 residues. The V gene's germline CDR1 is SNHLY and CDR2 FYNNEI. V lost 6 bases, J lost 7 bases, and 13 bases stayed unmatched. The chain's CDR3 is CASSLEIPGLAGVGELFF. CDR3 nucleotide sequence: TGTGCCAGCAGCTTAGAAATCCCGGGACTAGCGGGAGTCGGGGAGCTGTTTTTT. The entire variable domain, with the rest obtained from reference TRBV2 and TRBJ2-2, is as follows: EPEVTQTPSHQVTQMGQEVILRCVPISNHLYFYWYRQILGQKVEFLVSFYNNEISEKSEIFDDQFSVERPDGSNFTLKIRSTKLEDSAMYFCASSLEIPGLAGVGELFFGEGSRLTVL.

About this clone: A much larger clone differs from this one at a single base, so this may be a read error. This chain connects TRBV27 to TRBJ1-5; D call uncertain. V gave up 5 bases and J gave up 0 bases, with 5 bases separating them. Germline loops: CDR1 MNHEY, CDR2 SMNVEV (reference sequence). This CDR3 spans 13 amino acids. This CDR3 reads CASSVNSNQPQHF. CDR3 in DNA: TGTGCCAGCAGTGTAAATAGCAATCAGCCCCAGCATTTT.

The chain recombines TRBV7-3 with TRBJ2-3; 10 positions match TRBD1. The J segment lost 1 base and the V segment lost 6 bases, leaving 10 bases of the junction unmatched. The CDR3 has 17 residues. CDR1 and CDR2 from the germline V gene are SGHTA and FQGTGA. CDR3 DNA: TGTGCCAGCAGTCAATCTTCCGGGACAGGGGGCACAGATACGCAGTATTTT. As protein: CASSQSSGTGGTDTQYF.

The V and J genes are TRBV6-6 and TRBJ2-7; D call uncertain. The CDR3 sequence is 14 residues long. Trimming left V 2 bases short and J 2 bases short, with 10 bases between. Germline loops: CDR1 MNHNY, CDR2 SVGAGI (reference sequence). The CDR3: CASSYAAKAYEQYF. In nucleotides, the CDR3 is TGTGCCAGCAGTTACGCAGCGAAGGCCTACGAGCAGTACTTC.

The chain is built from TRBV27 and TRBJ2-1; D possibly corresponds to TRBD2 (6 bases). The V end was cut by 2 bases, the J end by 12 bases, with 14 bases between. The CDR3 covers 13 residues. CDR1 MNHEY and CDR2 SMNVEV come from the germline V gene (reference sequence). CDR3 DNA: TGTGCCAGCAGTTTACAGCCGGGAGAGGCGCAGTTCTTC. Its translation: CASSLQPGEAQFF.